The next 23 T cell receptor beta chains were all read from a single sample in a study of blood T cell repertoires in COVID-19. Only in-frame clones appear in the TCRdb table, and some are missing; sequencing was by immunoSEQ multiplex PCR. Of under 250,000 clones in the sample, approximately 84% were seen once. Sequencing input: peripheral blood. The receptors were gathered from a man over 45 with active or convalescent COVID-19.

This clone was seen once. This rearrangement joins TRBV19 to TRBJ2-1, with 8 bases that match TRBD2. This CDR3 comprises 17 residues. With V trimmed by 5 bases and J by 5 bases, 14 bases remained unmatched. Germline loops: CDR1 LNHDA, CDR2 SQIVND (reference sequence). The CDR3 bases are TGTGCCAGTAGTGCCCTTACTGGCGGGGGGCCTCACAATGAGCAGTTCTTC. The encoded protein is CASSALTGGGPHNEQFF.

The J gene is TRBJ2-7, the V gene TRBV6-5; a possible D gene is TRBD1 (6 bases). The CDR3 extends over 15 amino acids. Germline values: CDR1 MNHEY, CDR2 SVGAGI. Trimming took off 0 bases at V and 2 bases at J, with 11 bases between the two ends. The CDR3 DNA sequence: TGTGCCAGCAGTTACTCAGGGGACAAGGCCTACGAGCAGTACTTC. Amino acids: CASSYSGDKAYEQYF.

Points on this clone: Other DNA sequences in the same sample also yield this CDR3. The rearrangement uses TRBV30 and TRBJ1-1; D unresolved. The CDR3 contains 13 residues. Germline CDR1 GTSNPN, CDR2 SVGIG (reference sequence). Trimming removed 1 base from V and 0 bases from J, with 6 bases in between. This chain's CDR3 is CAWSGQLNTEAFF. The CDR3 DNA sequence: TGTGCCTGGAGTGGGCAGTTGAACACTGAAGCTTTCTTT.

The CDR3 is CASSFQGNQPQHF. In DNA, the CDR3 is TGTGCCAGCAGCTTTCAGGGCAATCAGCCCCAGCATTTT. The V and J genes are TRBV5-6 and TRBJ1-5; D gene uncertain. The CDR3 has 13 amino acids. Germline V gives CDR1 SGHDT, CDR2 YYEEEE. Deletions cut 2 bases from V and 2 bases from J, with 5 bases between.

This sequence joins TRBV12-3 or TRBV12-4 and TRBJ2-1; TRBD2 matches at 8 bases. This CDR3 is 13 amino acids long. J was trimmed by 7 bases and V by 2 bases; bases with no gene match: 1. CDR3 bases: TGTGCCAGCAGTTTACGGGGGGGGAATGAGCAGTTCTTC. Amino acid sequence: CASSLRGGNEQFF.

V is TRBV30 and J is TRBJ1-3; TRBD1 is a possible D gene (5 bases). Germline V gene sequence: CDR1 GTSNPN, CDR2 SVGIG (reference sequence). The CDR3 extends over 16 amino acids. V was trimmed by 0 bases and J by 0 bases, leaving 12 bases between them. Here the CDR3 DNA reads TGTGCCTGGAGTGTAGGGGAACTCCTCTCTGGAAACACCATATATTTT. It translates to CAWSVGELLSGNTIYF.

The V and J genes are TRBV4-2 and TRBJ2-3, with 8 bases that match TRBD2. Germline loops: CDR1 LGHNA, CDR2 YNFKEQ. The CDR3 runs to 18 residues. V gave up 0 bases and J gave up 6 bases; unmatched junction bases: 14. The CDR3 sequence is CASSQDLSGGYGPDTQYF. The CDR3 region has the DNA TGTGCCAGCAGCCAAGATTTAAGCGGGGGTTACGGGCCGGATACGCAGTATTTT.

This rearrangement joins TRBV7-2 to TRBJ2-3, with D perhaps TRBD2 (6 bases). This CDR3 has 15 amino acids. In germline, CDR1 is SGHTA, CDR2 FQGNSA. V was cut by 1 base and J by 5 bases, with 13 bases left in between. The CDR3 region is CASSLDGAGGDTQYF. Here the CDR3 DNA reads TGTGCCAGCAGCTTAGACGGGGCCGGGGGAGATACGCAGTATTTT.

V usage is TRBV3-1 (or the pseudogene TRBV3-2) and J usage is TRBJ1-2, with TRBD1 as a possible D gene (5 bases). The CDR3 is 15 residues long. Germline CDR1 is LGHDT and CDR2 is YNNKEL (reference sequence). V shed 4 bases and J shed 4 bases, with 16 bases lying between them. CDR3 in amino acids: CASSRRRRDVYGYTF. The CDR3 DNA reads as TGTGCCAGCAGCCGACGAAGGAGGGACGTCTATGGCTACACCTTC.

The rearrangement links TRBV7-9 to TRBJ2-2; no clear D. V lost 5 bases to trimming and J lost 6 bases, with 13 bases between them. This CDR3 has 14 amino acids. Germline V gene data show CDR1 as SEHNR and CDR2 as FQNEAQ (reference sequence). The CDR3 region is CASSPVVTPGELFF. The DNA of the CDR3 is TGTGCCAGCAGCCCGGTTGTTACTCCCGGGGAGCTGTTTTTT. Drawing the rest from reference TRBV7-9 and TRBJ2-2, the complete variable domain is DTGVSQNPRHKITKRGQNVTFRCDPISEHNRLYWYRQTLGQGPEFLTYFQNEAQLEKSRLLSDRFSAERPKGSFSTLEIQRTEQGDSAMYLCASSPVVTPGELFFGEGSRLTVL.

CDR3 protein: CAGGRGATEAFF. CDR3 nucleotide sequence: TGTGCCGGGGGGAGAGGGGCGACTGAAGCTTTCTTT. V is TRBV6-5 and J is TRBJ1-1, with D perhaps TRBD1 (5 bases). V lost 11 bases, J lost 5 bases, and 15 bases lay in between. CDR1 and CDR2 from the germline V gene are MNHEY and SVGAGI. The CDR3 is made up of 12 amino acids.

J is TRBJ1-2 and V is TRBV25-1; a possible D gene is TRBD1 (6 bases). Germline CDR1 MGHDK, CDR2 SYGVNS. CDR3 length: 12 amino acids. The V and J ends lost 6 bases and 4 bases respectively, with 9 bases between them. The CDR3 reads CASSRDIYGYTF. CDR3 DNA sequence: TGTGCCAGCAGCCGGGACATCTATGGCTACACCTTC.

Remarks on this clone: Other DNA sequences of this sample code for an identical CDR3. This sequence joins TRBV5-1 and TRBJ2-7, with D possibly matching TRBD2 (5 bases). The CDR3 is 14 residues long. Trimming pared 0 bases from V and 1 base from J, leaving 8 bases between. CDR1 is SGHRS and CDR2 is YFSETQ in the germline V gene. The CDR3 reads CASSLAPGSYEQYF. As DNA, the CDR3 is TGCGCCAGCAGCTTGGCCCCGGGATCCTACGAGCAGTACTTC.

The rearrangement links TRBV4-1 to TRBJ2-2; 7 nucleotides match TRBD2. Trimming took 1 base from V and 1 from J; bases not matched to a gene: 3. The CDR3 is 16 residues long. The germline V gene has CDR1 MGHRA and CDR2 YSYEKL. Here the CDR3 DNA reads TGCGCCAGCAGCCAAGGGTCGGGGGGGAACACCGGGGAGCTGTTTTTT. It encodes CASSQGSGGNTGELFF.

V usage is TRBV5-1 and J usage is TRBJ2-5, with 9 nucleotides matching TRBD1. Germline V gene lookup returns CDR1 SGHRS and CDR2 YFSETQ. Trimming at V came to 0 bases and at J to 5 bases, leaving 5 bases not matched to a gene. The CDR3 loop spans 15 amino acids. The DNA for the CDR3 is TGCGCCAGCAGCTTGGGCGGTACAGGGGGCGAGACCCAGTACTTC. Encoded protein: CASSLGGTGGETQYF. Full variable domain (rest looked up from reference TRBV5-1 and TRBJ2-5): KAGVTQTPRYLIKTRGQQVTLSCSPISGHRSVSWYQQTPGQGLQFLFEYFSETQRNKGNFPGRFSGRQFSNSRSEMNVSTLELGDSALYLCASSLGGTGGETQYFGPGTRLLVL.

The chain uses TRBV18 and TRBJ1-3; TRBD1 might be the D (5 bases). Germline V CDR1 and CDR2: KGHSH, LQKENI. The length of the CDR3 is 16 residues. V lost 3 bases, J lost 0 bases, and 12 bases lay in between. CDR3 coding DNA: TGTGCCAGCTCACCCACCTTCGACAGCTCTGGAAACACCATATATTTT. Its translation: CASSPTFDSSGNTIYF.

This clone was seen once. CDR3 DNA sequence: TGTGCTAGTGGTTCGGGACAGATTAATGAAAAACTGTTTTTT. It encodes CASGSGQINEKLFF. The chain carries TRBV12-5 and TRBJ1-4; TRBD1 matches at 7 bases. V trimming: 4 bases; J trimming: 4 bases; junction bases outside the gene matches: 3. Germline V gene data show CDR1 as LGHNT and CDR2 as FRNRAP. CDR3 size: 14 residues.

The V call is TRBV15, the J call TRBJ1-4, with D maybe TRBD1 (6 bases). This CDR3 comprises 15 residues. Germline CDR1 LNHNV, CDR2 YYDKDF (reference sequence). Trimming took 5 bases from V and 2 from J, leaving 12 bases between them. CDR3 bases: TGTGCCACCAGCGGGGCAGGGGTGACTAATGAAAAACTGTTTTTT. Protein: CATSGAGVTNEKLFF.

J is TRBJ1-6 and V is TRBV7-3; unclear D gene. The V end lost 2 bases, the J end lost 6 bases, and 11 bases lay between the germline ends. The CDR3 is 15 amino acids. Germline-derived CDR1 and CDR2 are SGHTA and FQGTGA. The CDR3 sequence is CASSLFGEGNSPLHF. CDR3 in DNA: TGTGCCAGCAGCTTATTCGGAGAGGGTAATTCACCCCTCCACTTT.

This chain links TRBV23-1 with TRBJ1-5; D gene ambiguous. TRBV23-1 is treated as an ORF (open reading frame) with a function not yet certain. The length of the CDR3 is 14 residues. Trimming left V 2 bases short and J 7 bases short, with 12 bases between. DNA of the CDR3: TGCGCCAGCAGTCAACCTCAGAGAGGACAGCCCCAGCATTTT. Protein sequence: CASSQPQRGQPQHF.

V is TRBV7-6 and J is TRBJ1-3, with D unresolved. Germline V gene lookup returns CDR1 SGHVS and CDR2 FNYEAQ. CDR3 size: 14 residues. Trimming removed 4 bases at V and 3 bases at J, with 10 bases between. CDR3 protein: CASSSSLVGNTIYF. The CDR3 coding sequence is TGTGCCAGCAGCTCTAGCCTGGTTGGAAACACCATATATTTT.

The DNA for the CDR3 is TGTGCCAGCAGCTTAGTGCAGGGACAGGGCTCTGGAAACACCATATATTTT. Translation: CASSLVQGQGSGNTIYF. J is TRBJ1-3 and V is TRBV7-8, with 9 bases matching TRBD1. Trimming removed 1 base from V and 0 bases from J; junction bases left unmatched: 4. Germline V gene data show CDR1 as SGHVS and CDR2 as FQNEAQ. The CDR3 has 17 amino acids.

The gene calls are TRBV5-6 and TRBJ1-4; D possibly corresponds to TRBD1 (6 bases). Trimming took 4 bases from V and 3 from J, leaving 16 bases between them. The CDR3 contains 16 residues. CDR1 SGHDT and CDR2 YYEEEE come from the germline V gene. The CDR3 DNA sequence: TGTGCCAGCAGCCGACAGGAGTTGGTCGCTAATGAAAAACTGTTTTTT. Residues: CASSRQELVANEKLFF.